Listed below are T cell receptor beta chains from one sample, sequenced in a study of glioma-infiltrating T cells after dendritic cell vaccination. Assay: immunoSEQ multiplex PCR; the TCRdb copy retains only in-frame clones and omits some. The sample lists under 75,000 clones, approximately 81% occurring once. This sample comprised blood, obtained after dendritic cell vaccination. All receptors derive from a human donor with glioblastoma. Each CDR3 is given with its conserved first and last residue. Fields, in order: J gene, V gene, clone size, D gene, CDR3 DNA, CDR3 protein. The D gene is left open where the match is weak. Only some rows state a clone size, as once, few, many or a class for expanded clones.

TRBJ2-7 TRBV18 - - TGTGCCAGCTCAGGTCACCAGTGGCTCGAGCAGTACTTC CASSGHQWLEQYF
TRBJ1-2 TRBV7-9 - TRBD1 TGTGCCAGCAGCTTACCCACAGGGGGCTATGGCTACACCTTC CASSLPTGGYGYTF
TRBJ2-7 TRBV11-2 - TRBD1 TGTGCCAGCAGCTTATACCTAGGACAGGCCAACTACGAGCAGTACTTC CASSLYLGQANYEQYF
TRBJ1-5 TRBV28 - - TGTGCCAGCAGTTTCGAGGGAAGCAATCAGCCCCAGCATTTT CASSFEGSNQPQHF
TRBJ2-3 TRBV2 - TRBD2 TGTGCCAGCAGTGATAGACTAGCGGGGGCGGGAGATACGCAGTATTTT CASSDRLAGAGDTQYF
TRBJ2-7 TRBV7-8 - - TGTGCCAGCAGCTTATTAAGTGGGGGGTCTTACGAGCAGTACTTC CASSLLSGGSYEQYF
TRBJ1-2 TRBV25-1 - - TGTGCCAGCAGTGAATATAGGGGCTATGGCTACACCTTC CASSEYRGYGYTF
TRBJ2-7 TRBV11-1 - TRBD1 TGTGCCAGCAGCTCTACGGGACAGGGGCTCGAGCAGTACTTC CASSSTGQGLEQYF
TRBJ2-7 TRBV9 - - TGTGCCAGCAGCGTAGGAGGGACACTTTCCTACGAGCAGTACTTC CASSVGGTLSYEQYF
TRBJ2-3 TRBV23-1 - TRBD2 TGCGCCAGGACGTGGGCTAGCGGGGGAGATACGCAGTATTTT CARTWASGGDTQYF
TRBJ2-5 TRBV7-6 - - TGTGCCAGCAGCTTAACTTTAGATGCGGGGGCCGAAGAGACCCAGTACTTC CASSLTLDAGAEETQYF
TRBJ2-7 TRBV5-4 - TRBD2 TGTGCCAGCAGGCCGGAGCCGGGACTAGCGTCTCCCTACGAGCAGTACTTC CASRPEPGLASPYEQYF
TRBJ1-5 TRBV7-8 once TRBD1 TGTGCCAGCAGCTTATGGACAGGGTATAGCAATCAGCCCCAGCATTTT CASSLWTGYSNQPQHF
TRBJ1-2 TRBV7-6 - - TGTGCCAGCAGCGCGGACAGCTATGGCTACACCTTC CASSADSYGYTF
TRBJ1-4 TRBV9 - TRBD1 TGTGCCAGCAGCGTGGGACAGGGCAATGAAAAACTGTTTTTT CASSVGQGNEKLFF
TRBJ2-7 TRBV7-2 - - TGTGCCAGCACTACGGGGTTCTCCTACGAGCAGTACTTC CASTTGFSYEQYF
TRBJ1-1 TRBV30 - TRBD1 TGTGCCTGGAGTGGACAGGGGGTGGTCGGAGCTTTCTTT CAWSGQGVVGAFF